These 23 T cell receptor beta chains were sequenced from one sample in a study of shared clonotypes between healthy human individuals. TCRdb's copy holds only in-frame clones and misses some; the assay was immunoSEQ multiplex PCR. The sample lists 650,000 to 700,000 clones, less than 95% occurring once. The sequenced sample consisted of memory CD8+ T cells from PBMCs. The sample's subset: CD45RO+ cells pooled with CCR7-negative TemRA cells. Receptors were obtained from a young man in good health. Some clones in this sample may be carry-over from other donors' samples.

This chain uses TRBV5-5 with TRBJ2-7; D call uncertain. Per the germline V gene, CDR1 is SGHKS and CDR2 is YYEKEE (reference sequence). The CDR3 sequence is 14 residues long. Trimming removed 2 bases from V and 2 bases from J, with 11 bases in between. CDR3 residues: CASSFLASTYEQYF. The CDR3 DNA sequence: TGTGCCAGCAGCTTTCTGGCCAGTACCTACGAGCAGTACTTC.

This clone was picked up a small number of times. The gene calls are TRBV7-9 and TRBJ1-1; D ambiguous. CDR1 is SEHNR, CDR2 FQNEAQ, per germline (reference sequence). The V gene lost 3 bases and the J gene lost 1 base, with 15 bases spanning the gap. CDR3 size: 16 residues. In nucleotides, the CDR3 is TGTGCCAGCAGCTTGGACCCTTACCTAGGGAACACTGAAGCTTTCTTT. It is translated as CASSLDPYLGNTEAFF.

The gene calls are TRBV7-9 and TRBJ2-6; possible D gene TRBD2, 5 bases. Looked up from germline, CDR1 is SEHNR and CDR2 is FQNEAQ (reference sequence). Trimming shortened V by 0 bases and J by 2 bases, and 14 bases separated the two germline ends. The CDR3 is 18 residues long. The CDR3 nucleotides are TGTGCCAGCAGCTTAGCCCAAGAGGGAGAGGCTGGGGCCAACGTCCTGACTTTC. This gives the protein CASSLAQEGEAGANVLTF.

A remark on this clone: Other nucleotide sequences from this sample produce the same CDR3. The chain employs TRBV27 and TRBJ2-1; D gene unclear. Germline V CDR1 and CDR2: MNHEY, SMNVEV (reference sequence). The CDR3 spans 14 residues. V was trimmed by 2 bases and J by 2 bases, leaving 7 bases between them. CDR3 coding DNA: TGTGCCAGCAGTTTAAGAGGCACCTACAATGAGCAGTTCTTC. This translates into CASSLRGTYNEQFF.

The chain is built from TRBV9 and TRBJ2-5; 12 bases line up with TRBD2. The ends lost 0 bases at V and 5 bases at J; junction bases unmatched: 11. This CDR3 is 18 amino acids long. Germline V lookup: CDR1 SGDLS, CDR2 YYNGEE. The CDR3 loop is CASSVGGGLAGSGETQYF. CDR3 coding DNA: TGTGCCAGCAGCGTAGGGGGTGGACTAGCGGGGAGTGGGGAGACCCAGTACTTC.

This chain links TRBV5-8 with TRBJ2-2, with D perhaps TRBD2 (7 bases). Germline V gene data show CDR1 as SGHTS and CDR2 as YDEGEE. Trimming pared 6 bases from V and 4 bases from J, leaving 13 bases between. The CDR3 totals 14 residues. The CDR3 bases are TGTGCCAGCACGGGGGGCATTCCCACCGGGGAGCTGTTTTTT. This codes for CASTGGIPTGELFF.

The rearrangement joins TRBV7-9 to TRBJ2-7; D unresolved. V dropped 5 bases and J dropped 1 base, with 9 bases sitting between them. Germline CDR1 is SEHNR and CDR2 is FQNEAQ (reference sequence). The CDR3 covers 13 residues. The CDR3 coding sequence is TGTGCCAGCAGCCTACAGACGTCCTACGAGCAGTACTTC. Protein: CASSLQTSYEQYF.

The CDR3 protein is CASSGLLSQSEQYF. CDR3 bases: TGTGCCAGCAGCGGCCTCCTCTCTCAGAGCGAGCAGTACTTC. The gene calls are TRBV7-6 and TRBJ2-7, with no clear D. The CDR3 consists of 14 residues. Trimming removed 5 bases from V and 6 bases from J, with 17 bases in between. The V gene's germline CDR1 is SGHVS and CDR2 FNYEAQ.

The CDR3 sequence: CASSPSTSGRGQETQYF. As DNA, the CDR3 is TGTGCCAGCTCACCATCTACTAGCGGGAGGGGCCAAGAGACCCAGTACTTC. The chain recombines TRBV18 with TRBJ2-5, with 13 bases matching TRBD2. From germline, CDR1 is KGHSH and CDR2 LQKENI. There are 17 residues in the CDR3. V gave up 2 bases and J gave up 1 base; unmatched junction bases: 4.

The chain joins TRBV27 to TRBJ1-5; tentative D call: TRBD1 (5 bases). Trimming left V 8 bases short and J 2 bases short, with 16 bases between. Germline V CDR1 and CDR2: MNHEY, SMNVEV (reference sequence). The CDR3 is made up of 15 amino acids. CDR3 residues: CASAPQAMGNQPQHF. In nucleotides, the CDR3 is TGTGCCAGCGCCCCACAGGCCATGGGCAATCAGCCCCAGCATTTT.

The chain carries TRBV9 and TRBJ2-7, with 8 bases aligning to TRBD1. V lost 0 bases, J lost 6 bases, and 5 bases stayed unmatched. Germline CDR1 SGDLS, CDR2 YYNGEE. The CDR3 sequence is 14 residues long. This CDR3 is CASSVGQGNREQYF. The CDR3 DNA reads TGTGCCAGCAGCGTAGGACAGGGGAATCGCGAGCAGTACTTC.

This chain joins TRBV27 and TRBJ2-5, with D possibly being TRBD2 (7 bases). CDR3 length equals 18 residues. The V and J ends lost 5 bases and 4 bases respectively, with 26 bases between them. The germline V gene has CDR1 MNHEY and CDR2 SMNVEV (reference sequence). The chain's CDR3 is CASSLRLGGGRVAETQYF. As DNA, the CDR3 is TGTGCCAGCAGTCTCCGGCTAGGAGGGGGGAGGGTTGCAGAGACCCAGTACTTC.

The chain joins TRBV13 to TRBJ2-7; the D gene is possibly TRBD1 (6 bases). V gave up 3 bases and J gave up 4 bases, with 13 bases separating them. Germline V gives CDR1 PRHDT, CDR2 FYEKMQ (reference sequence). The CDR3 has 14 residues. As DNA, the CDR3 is TGTGCCAGCAGCTTTGGACAGTTAGCATACGAGCAGTACTTC. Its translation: CASSFGQLAYEQYF.

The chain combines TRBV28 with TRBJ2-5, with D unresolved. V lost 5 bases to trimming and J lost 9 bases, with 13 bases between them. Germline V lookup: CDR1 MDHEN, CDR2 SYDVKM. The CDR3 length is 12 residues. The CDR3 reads CASSADHRAQYF. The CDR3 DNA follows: TGTGCCAGCAGTGCCGATCATCGGGCCCAGTACTTC.

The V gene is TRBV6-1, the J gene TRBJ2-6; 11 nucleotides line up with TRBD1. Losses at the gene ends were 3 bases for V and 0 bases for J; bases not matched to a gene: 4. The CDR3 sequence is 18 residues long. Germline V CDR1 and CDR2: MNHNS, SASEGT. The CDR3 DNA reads TGTGCCAGCAGTGATCCGGGACAGGGGGTCTCTGGGGCCAACGTCCTGACTTTC. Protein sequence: CASSDPGQGVSGANVLTF.

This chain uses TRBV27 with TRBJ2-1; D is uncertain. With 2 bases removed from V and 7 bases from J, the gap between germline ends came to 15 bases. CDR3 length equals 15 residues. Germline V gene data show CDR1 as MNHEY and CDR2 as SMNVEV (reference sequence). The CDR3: CASSLSSPLFNEQFF. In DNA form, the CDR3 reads TGTGCCAGCAGTTTAAGCTCCCCCCTCTTTAATGAGCAGTTCTTC.

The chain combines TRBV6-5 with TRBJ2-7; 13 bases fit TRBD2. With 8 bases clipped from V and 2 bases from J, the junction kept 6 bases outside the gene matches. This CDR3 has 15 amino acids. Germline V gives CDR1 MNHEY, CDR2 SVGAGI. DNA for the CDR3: TGTGCCAGCTCCAAACTAGCGGGAGGGCCCTACGAGCAGTACTTC. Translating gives CASSKLAGGPYEQYF.

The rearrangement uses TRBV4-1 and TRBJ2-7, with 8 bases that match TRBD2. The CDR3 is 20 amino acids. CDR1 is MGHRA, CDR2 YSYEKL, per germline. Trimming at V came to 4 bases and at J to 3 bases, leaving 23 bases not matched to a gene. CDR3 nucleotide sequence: TGCGCCAGCAGCCTTCACGGGAGGGCCGGGAATTTCCCAACAAACTACGAGCAGTACTTC. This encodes CASSLHGRAGNFPTNYEQYF.

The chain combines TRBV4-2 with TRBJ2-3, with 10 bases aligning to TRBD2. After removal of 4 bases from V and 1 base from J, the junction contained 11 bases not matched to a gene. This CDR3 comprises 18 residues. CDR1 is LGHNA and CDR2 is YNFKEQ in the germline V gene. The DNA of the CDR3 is TGTGCCAGCAGCCCCTCCCTCATCGGGACTAGCGGCACAGATACGCAGTATTTT. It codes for CASSPSLIGTSGTDTQYF.

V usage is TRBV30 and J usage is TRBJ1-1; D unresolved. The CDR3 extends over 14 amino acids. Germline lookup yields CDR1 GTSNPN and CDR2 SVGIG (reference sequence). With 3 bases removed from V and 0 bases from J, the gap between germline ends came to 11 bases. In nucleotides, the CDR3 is TGTGCCTGGAGCCCAGGTTTCCTGAACACTGAAGCTTTCTTT. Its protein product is CAWSPGFLNTEAFF.

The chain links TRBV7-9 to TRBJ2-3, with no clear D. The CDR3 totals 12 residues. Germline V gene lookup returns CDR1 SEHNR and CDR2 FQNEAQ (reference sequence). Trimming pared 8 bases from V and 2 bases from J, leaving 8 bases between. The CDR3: CASLRTTDTQYF. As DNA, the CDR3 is TGTGCCAGCTTGAGGACCACAGATACGCAGTATTTT.

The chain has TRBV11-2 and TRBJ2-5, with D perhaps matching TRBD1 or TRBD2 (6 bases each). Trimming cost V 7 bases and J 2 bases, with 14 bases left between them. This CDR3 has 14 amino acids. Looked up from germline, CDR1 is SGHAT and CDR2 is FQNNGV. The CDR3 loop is CASKKGGGQETQYF. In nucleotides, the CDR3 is TGTGCCAGCAAAAAGGGGGGCGGGCAAGAGACCCAGTACTTC.

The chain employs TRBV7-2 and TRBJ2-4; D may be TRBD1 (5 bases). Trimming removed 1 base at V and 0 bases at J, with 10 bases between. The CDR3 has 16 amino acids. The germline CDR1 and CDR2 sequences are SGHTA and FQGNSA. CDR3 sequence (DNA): TGTGCCAGCAGCTTAGTAGGGGTGGAAGCCAAAAACATTCAGTACTTC. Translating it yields CASSLVGVEAKNIQYF. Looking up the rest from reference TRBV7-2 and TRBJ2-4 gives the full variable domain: GAGVSQSPSNKVTEKGKDVELRCDPISGHTALYWYRQSLGQGLEFLIYFQGNSAPDKSGLPSDRFSAERTGGSVSTLTIQRTQQEDSAVYLCASSLVGVEAKNIQYFGAGTRLSVL.